This is a list of T cell receptor beta chains from one sample in a study of Graves' ophthalmopathy and Graves' hyperthyroidism. MiXCR, applied by TCRdb to the multiplex PCR reads, yields one record per CDR3 protein. The sample shows more than 550,000 distinct CDR3 sequences, about 40% of them seen only once. Sequencing was carried out using peripheral blood. These TCRs come from an adult man with Graves' ophthalmopathy. CDR3s include the opening cysteine and the closing phenylalanine or tryptophan. The order of the fields is CDR3 protein, CDR3 DNA, D gene, clone size, V gene, J gene. A D gene is named only where the DNA matches it firmly. Expanded clones are given a class, and other clones once, few, many or no size at all.

CASSLEQRVLGELFF	TGTGCCAGCAGCTTGGAGCAGCGGGTACTCGGGGAGCTGTTTTTT	NA	many	TRBV5-8	TRBJ2-2
CASSLGEGEKLFF	TGTGCCAGCAGCTTAGGGGAGGGGGAAAAACTGTTTTTT	NA	many	TRBV7-6	TRBJ1-4
CASSIWTNSPLHF	TGCGCCAGCAGCATATGGACAAATTCACCCCTCCACTTT	NA	NA	TRBV5-1	TRBJ1-6
CATYRAGANVLTF	TGTGCCACCTATAGAGCTGGGGCCAACGTCCTGACTTTC	NA	NA	TRBV24-1	TRBJ2-6
CSAADTYSGQPQHF	TGCAGTGCTGCAGACACCTACTCCGGTCAGCCCCAGCATTTT	NA	many	TRBV20-1	TRBJ1-5
CATTLATRDSREQYF	TGTGCTACTACGCTAGCCACCAGGGACTCGCGGGAGCAGTACTTC	NA	many	TRBV24-1	TRBJ2-7
CAISAPGTGDHQPQHF	TGTGCCATCAGTGCTCCCGGGACAGGGGACCATCAGCCCCAGCATTTT	TRBD1	few	TRBV10-3	TRBJ1-5
CASKESSNYGYTF	TGTGCCAGCAAGGAGTCTTCTAACTATGGCTACACCTTC	NA	many	TRBV2	TRBJ1-2
CSVALSADTQYF	TGCAGCGTTGCTTTGAGCGCAGATACGCAGTATTTT	NA	NA	TRBV29-1	TRBJ2-3
CSPREFTLAYGYTF	TGCAGCCCGCGGGAATTCACACTTGCCTATGGCTACACCTTC	NA	NA	TRBV29-1	TRBJ1-2
CASSLGGWKGSGQYAEAFF	TGTGCCAGCAGCTTAGGGGGATGGAAGGGCAGCGGACAATACGCTGAAGCTTTCTTT	NA	NA	TRBV7-8	TRBJ1-1
CSARGASANYGYTF	TGCAGTGCTAGGGGGGCCAGCGCTAACTATGGCTACACCTTC	NA	NA	TRBV20-1	TRBJ1-2
CASSFRLRQKTSNQPQHF	TGTGCCAGCAGTTTTCGGCTAAGACAGAAAACTAGCAATCAGCCCCAGCATTTT	NA	once	TRBV12-3/TRBV12-4	TRBJ1-5
CASTRTSSYEQYF	TGTGCCAGCACTCGGACTAGCTCTTACGAGCAGTACTTC	TRBD2	many	TRBV25-1	TRBJ2-7
CSAGDRGETQYF	TGCAGTGCTGGCGACAGGGGAGAGACCCAGTACTTC	TRBD1	many	TRBV20-1	TRBJ2-5
CASSVDPVNTEAFF	TGTGCCAGCAGCGTAGATCCGGTGAACACTGAAGCTTTCTTT	NA	many	TRBV9	TRBJ1-1
CASSQDGGNTIYF	TGTGCCAGCAGCCAAGATGGGGGAAACACCATATATTTT	NA	NA	TRBV14	TRBJ1-3
CASSTGTGTREQYF	TGCGCCAGCAGCACGGGGACAGGGACCCGCGAGCAGTACTTC	TRBD1	many	TRBV5-1	TRBJ2-7
CSARGFREPTSNYGYTF	TGCAGTGCTAGAGGGTTTAGGGAGCCAACCTCTAACTATGGCTACACCTTC	NA	NA	TRBV20-1	TRBJ1-2
CASSFSTDSYEQYF	TGTGCCAGCAGTTTTTCGACAGATTCCTACGAGCAGTACTTC	NA	NA	TRBV10-3	TRBJ2-7
CASEGQQETQYF	TGTGCCAGCGAGGGACAGCAAGAGACCCAGTACTTC	TRBD1	NA	TRBV10-3	TRBJ2-5
CASSIGTGDLTEAFF	TGTGCCAGTAGTATTGGGACAGGCGATCTCACTGAAGCTTTCTTT	TRBD1	few	TRBV19	TRBJ1-1
CASSLDRGTNEKLFF	TGCGCCAGCAGCTTGGACAGGGGAACTAATGAAAAACTGTTTTTT	TRBD1	many	TRBV5-1	TRBJ1-4
CSVERHMNTEAFF	TGCAGCGTTGAGCGTCACATGAACACTGAAGCTTTCTTT	NA	many	TRBV29-1	TRBJ1-1
CASSLRSGVPSYGYTF	TGTGCCAGCAGCTTAAGGTCAGGGGTTCCCTCCTATGGCTACACCTTC	NA	NA	TRBV7-2	TRBJ1-2
CASSVDGAGGLGAQHF	TGTGCCAGCAGCGTTGATGGGGCAGGGGGGTTGGGGGCCCAGCATTTT	TRBD1	many	TRBV7-2	TRBJ1-5
CASSDVGLYEQYF	TGTGCCAGCAGTGATGTGGGTTTGTACGAGCAGTACTTC	NA	medium-sized	TRBV2	TRBJ2-7
CASSPRQSEEQYF	TGTGCCAGCAGCCCTAGACAGTCTGAGGAGCAGTACTTC	NA	few	TRBV11-2	TRBJ2-7
CASRTGFSNQPQHF	TGTGCCAGCCGGACGGGATTTAGCAATCAGCCCCAGCATTTT	NA	many	TRBV12-3/TRBV12-4	TRBJ1-5
CASRGRGEGTNYGYTF	TGTGCCAGCAGGGGGCGCGGGGAAGGGACGAACTATGGCTACACCTTC	NA	many	TRBV2	TRBJ1-2
CSVGQAGRGETQYF	TGCAGCGTGGGGCAGGCGGGGCGCGGGGAGACCCAGTACTTC	NA	NA	TRBV29-1	TRBJ2-5
CASSRLAGSVTGELFF	TGTGCCAGCAGTAGACTAGCAGGTTCGGTCACCGGGGAGCTGTTTTTT	TRBD2	NA	TRBV6-6	TRBJ2-2
CSARGTTNTGELFF	TGCAGTGCTAGAGGGACCACGAACACCGGGGAGCTGTTTTTT	NA	few	TRBV20-1	TRBJ2-2
CSVYPLSYGYTF	TGCAGCGTTTACCCTCTATCTTATGGCTACACCTTC	NA	many	TRBV29-1	TRBJ1-2
CASRKEQGAGNTF	TGTGCCAGCAGGAAAGAACAGGGGGCTGGAAACACCTTC	TRBD1	NA	TRBV2	TRBJ1-2
CASTDRGQKGYTF	TGCGCAAGTACAGACAGGGGTCAAAAGGGCTACACCTTC	TRBD1	many	TRBV19	TRBJ1-2
CASPGTGGWAGELFF	TGTGCCAGCCCCGGGACAGGGGGTTGGGCCGGGGAGCTGTTTTTT	TRBD1	few	TRBV7-9	TRBJ2-2
CSVNGLAYEQYF	TGCAGCGTTAATGGACTTGCCTACGAGCAGTACTTC	NA	NA	TRBV29-1	TRBJ2-7
CSTTQDRDSSYTF	TGCAGTACCACTCAGGACAGGGACAGTAGCTACACCTTC	TRBD1	NA	TRBV20-1	TRBJ1-2
CASSDFCEQYF	TGTGCCAGCAGTGACTTCTGCGAGCAGTACTTC	NA	NA	TRBV6-4	TRBJ2-7
CSTYRQGTEAFF	TGTTCCACCTACAGACAGGGGACTGAAGCTTTCTTT	TRBD1	NA	TRBV10-3	TRBJ1-1
CASSTGLFGYTF	TGTGCCAGCAGCACGGGACTTTTTGGCTACACCTTC	NA	NA	TRBV7-9	TRBJ1-2
CASSIAGSFYEQYF	TGTGCCAGTAGTATCGCAGGGAGTTTCTACGAGCAGTACTTC	NA	many	TRBV19	TRBJ2-7
CASSLGGDVYGYTF	TGCGCCAGCAGCTTGGGGGGCGACGTCTATGGCTACACCTTC	NA	many	TRBV5-1	TRBJ1-2
CASSTRDRFSGNTF	TGTGCCAGCAGCACCCGTGACAGGTTCTCTGGAAACACCTTC	NA	NA	TRBV9	TRBJ1-2
CATSDLRDRGDSPLHF	TGTGCCACCAGTGATCTCAGGGACAGGGGTGATTCACCCCTCCACTTT	TRBD1	many	TRBV24-1	TRBJ1-6